This TCR beta chain emerged from a study of CD8 T cells in ankylosing spondylitis. Study-wide results and caveats: Disease-linked clones proved CD8+ and comparatively uncommon in peripheral blood. Significant enrichment of disease-linked clones was reportedly seen in matched ankylosing spondylitis synovial fluid.

With molecular barcodes, quantitative 5'-RACE was used to make the TCR beta libraries. TCRdb re-called the 5' RACE reads with MiXCR, one entry per CDR3 protein. The repertoire consists of 250,000 or so distinct CDR3 sequences, with roughly 25% occurring once and the leading ten covering approximately 0.61%. This clonotype has at least ten counts. Its antigen is still unknown. Deletions cut 3 bases from V and 2 bases from J, with 10 bases between. CDR1 is KGHDR and CDR2 is SFDVKD in the germline V gene. The CDR3 covers 15 residues. The sequence derives from a male donor with ankylosing spondylitis or in good health (not recorded which). This chain connects TRBV24-1 to TRBJ2-1; D is possibly TRBD2 (6 bases). The sample was blood, either unsorted or a sorted T cell fraction (not recorded which). The CDR3 region has the DNA TGTGCCACCAGTGATCCGGGGGTCCCCTACAATGAGCAGTTCTTC. Its translation is CATSDPGVPYNEQFF.